Detailed here is one T cell receptor beta chain. Its antigen is unknown. The sample comes from a study of shared clonotypes between healthy human individuals. Study conclusions and caveats: The genetic and exposure-history diversity represented was limited by few donors.

Every unsorted PBMC PCR replicate was loaded with about 300 ng DNA, approximately 30,000 T cell genomes. Only in-frame clones appear in the TCRdb table, and some are missing; sequencing was by immunoSEQ multiplex PCR. This sample has roughly 510,000 clones; 75% to 80% occur once, and the top ten carry 12%. CDR1 LNHDA and CDR2 SQIVND come from the germline V gene (reference sequence). The V end lost 4 bases, the J end lost 5 bases, and 12 bases lay between the germline ends. The CDR3 contains 14 residues. Extraction of genomic DNA in unsorted samples used about 81 million PBMCs. The sample consisted of PBMCs. The receptor's source is a middle-aged woman in good health. Some clones in this sample may be carry-over from other donors' samples. The rearrangement uses TRBV19 and TRBJ1-5; weak D call: TRBD1 (6 bases). The CDR3 nucleotides read TGTGCCAGTAGTAAACGACAGGCGGATCAGCCCCAGCATTTT. Encoded protein: CASSKRQADQPQHF.